This T cell receptor beta chain was retrieved from a study of blood T cell repertoires in COVID-19. The table came from immunoSEQ multiplex PCR; TCRdb's copy has only in-frame clones and leaves some out. Among 250,000 to 400,000 clones, roughly 84% were seen once, and the ten largest hold 1%. The CDR3 sequence is 13 residues long. V was cut by 5 bases and J by 7 bases, with 14 bases left in between. CDR1 is MDHEN, CDR2 SYDVKM, per germline. The sequenced material came from peripheral blood. J is TRBJ1-2 and V is TRBV28, with D tentatively TRBD1 (5 bases). The receptor was isolated from a man in his forties or fifties with active or convalescent COVID-19. The CDR3 sequence is CASSTLPGGGYTF. In nucleotides, the CDR3 is TGTGCCAGCAGTACCCTGCCGGGGGGTGGCTACACCTTC.